This T cell receptor beta chain came from a study of response to subunit inactivated influenza vaccine. Overall study findings and caveats: Few additional T cells are recruited per seasonal influenza vaccination, authors suggested.

This clonotype was seen ten or more times. Its target is unknown. TCRdb ran MiXCR on the RT-PCR reads and lists one entry per CDR3 protein. Seen here are about 780,000 distinct CDR3 sequences, approximately 17% observed once, and the top ten hold 9.5% to 13%. Germline values: CDR1 DFQATT, CDR2 SNEGSKA (reference sequence). V was clipped by 3 bases and J by 2 bases, with 10 bases between them. This CDR3 is 13 amino acids long. The chain carries TRBV20-1 and TRBJ1-1; D possibly corresponds to TRBD1 (5 bases). This specimen consisted of PBMCs from blood, obtained around 5 days after vaccination. The TCR sequence derives from a man in his fifties or sixties who received an inactivated influenza vaccine. In DNA, the CDR3 is TGCAGTGCTAGTCGACAGATAAACACTGAAGCTTTCTTT. Translating it yields CSASRQINTEAFF.